The clone carrying this T cell receptor (beta chain) came up many times. The read ends 3 residues early relative to the CDR3; the germline J gene fills the gap. Germline lookup yields CDR1 SQVTM and CDR2 ANQGSEA. V trimming: 4 bases; J trimming: 4 bases; junction bases outside the gene matches: 4. The CDR3 is made up of 14 amino acids. The data stem from a study of T cell clonality in common variable immunodeficiency. Profiled with immunoSEQ multiplex PCR; TCRdb holds only in-frame clones, not every one. Found here are tens of thousands of clones, no singletons; the ten largest cover approximately 3.6%.

The clonotype was recovered from a person aged 18 to 70 in good health. The sample comprised peripheral blood mononuclear cells. This chain uses TRBV29-1 with TRBJ2-1; 10 nucleotides agree with TRBD1. This CDR3 is CSVVTDRGYNEQFF. The part of the CDR3 DNA that was read is TGCAGCGTTGTGACGGACAGGGGGTACAATGAG.